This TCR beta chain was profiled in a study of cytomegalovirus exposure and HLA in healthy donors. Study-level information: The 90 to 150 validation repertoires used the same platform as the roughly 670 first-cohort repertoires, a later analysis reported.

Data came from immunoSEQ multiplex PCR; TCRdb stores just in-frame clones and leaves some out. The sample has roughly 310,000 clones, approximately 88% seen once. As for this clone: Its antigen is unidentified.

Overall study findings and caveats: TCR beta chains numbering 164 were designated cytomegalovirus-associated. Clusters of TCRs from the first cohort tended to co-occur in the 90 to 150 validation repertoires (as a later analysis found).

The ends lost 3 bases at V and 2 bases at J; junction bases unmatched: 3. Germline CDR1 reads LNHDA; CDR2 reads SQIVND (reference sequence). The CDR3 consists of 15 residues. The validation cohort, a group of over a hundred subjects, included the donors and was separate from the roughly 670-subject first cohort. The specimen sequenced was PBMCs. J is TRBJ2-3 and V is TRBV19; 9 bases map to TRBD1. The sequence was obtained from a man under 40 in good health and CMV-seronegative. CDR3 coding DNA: TGTGCCAGTAGTATCCGGGACAGGGCCACAGATACGCAGTATTTT. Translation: CASSIRDRATDTQYF.